This TCR beta chain was identified in a study of PD-1 blockade in classical Hodgkin lymphoma. Study results and caveats: Nothing has yet pinned down what causes the repertoire differences, possibly disease activity or prior therapy.

Profiled with immunoSEQ multiplex PCR; TCRdb holds only in-frame clones, not every one. The sample consists of roughly 70,000 clones, over 85% of them appearing once. This clone was picked up a small number of times. Its target is unknown. Described time point: newly diagnosed, previously untreated cHL patient sample. Germline values: CDR1 MDHEN, CDR2 SYDVKM. Trimming cost V 5 bases and J 10 bases, with 14 bases left between them. The CDR3 has 12 amino acids. The receptor comes from a human donor with classical Hodgkin lymphoma. This sequence joins TRBV28 and TRBJ1-2; no definite D call. Sequencing was done on a sample of peripheral blood mononuclear cells (PBMCs). The CDR3 loop reads CASSHRAPHYTF. In nucleotides, the CDR3 is TGTGCCAGCAGTCACCGGGCCCCCCACTACACCTTC.